These 20 T cell receptor beta chains were sequenced from one sample in a study of T cell repertoires in cytomegalovirus infection. MiXCR, applied by TCRdb to the reads, yields one record per CDR3 protein. The table lists some 300,000 distinct CDR3 sequences, 9.6% of them singletons. The specimen was PBMCs. These receptors all stem from a human donor in good health (CMV status not recorded). Some clones in this sample may be carry-over from other donors' samples.

This clonotype occurred a few times. This chain uses TRBV13 with TRBJ2-7; TRBD1 aligns across 9 bases. Germline-derived CDR1 and CDR2 are PRHDT and FYEKMQ (reference sequence). After removal of 6 bases from V and 7 bases from J, the junction contained 13 bases not matched to a gene. This CDR3 has 15 amino acids. Here the CDR3 DNA reads TGTGCCAGCAGTTCCACGGAACAGGGGGCGAGGGAGCAGTACGTC. Its translation is CASSSTEQGAREQYV.

This clonotype was seen at least ten times. This chain joins TRBV6-6 and TRBJ1-1; D gene uncertain. Trimming shortened V by 0 bases and J by 1 base, and 12 bases separated the two germline ends. The CDR3 is made up of 16 amino acids. Germline V gene sequence: CDR1 MNHNY, CDR2 SVGAGI (reference sequence). The CDR3 DNA sequence: TGTGCCAGCAGTTACTCGATTGTCCCGTCGAACACTGAAGCTTTCTTT. Encoded protein: CASSYSIVPSNTEAFF.

The sample holds many counts of this clonotype. This rearrangement joins TRBV13 to TRBJ2-4, with D possibly matching TRBD2 (5 bases). Germline V gene data show CDR1 as PRHDT and CDR2 as FYEKMQ (reference sequence). V gave up 7 bases and J gave up 3 bases, with 13 bases separating them. This CDR3 comprises 14 residues. CDR3 residues: CASTPLGGKNIQYF. In DNA, the CDR3 is TGTGCCAGCACCCCCCTTGGAGGCAAAAACATTCAGTACTTC.

The chain combines TRBV6-6 with TRBJ2-5; possibly TRBD2 for D (6 bases). Germline V gene data show CDR1 as MNHNY and CDR2 as SVGAGI (reference sequence). The CDR3 consists of 15 residues. Trimming took 5 bases from V and 2 from J, leaving 15 bases between them. The CDR3: CASSATREPQETQYF. The CDR3 coding sequence is TGTGCCAGCAGTGCGACTAGGGAACCTCAAGAGACCCAGTACTTC.

In this sample, this clonotype turned up many times. The gene calls are TRBV6-2 or TRBV6-3 and TRBJ1-5; D uncertain. Germline lookup yields CDR1 MNHEY and CDR2 SVGEGT. There are 16 residues in the CDR3. V was pared by 6 bases and J by 3 bases, with 18 bases between. CDR3 coding DNA: TGTGCCAGCAGCGAGTTAGTCGGGCAGCACAATCAGCCCCAGCATTTT. Protein product: CASSELVGQHNQPQHF.

Many counts were recorded for this clonotype. The chain employs TRBV28 and TRBJ1-1, with a tentative D call TRBD1 (6 bases). Germline V lookup: CDR1 MDHEN, CDR2 SYDVKM. This CDR3 has 15 residues. Between the trimmed V and J ends, which lost 2 bases and 0 bases, there was a span of 10 bases. The CDR3 sequence is CASSLRGIVNTEAFF. The CDR3 region has the DNA TGTGCCAGCAGTTTAAGGGGGATAGTGAACACTGAAGCTTTCTTT.

Ten or more counts support this clonotype. The V and J genes are TRBV28 and TRBJ2-1; D uncertain. CDR3 size: 12 residues. The germline V gene encodes CDR1 MDHEN and CDR2 SYDVKM. V dropped 2 bases and J dropped 2 bases, with 1 base sitting between them. CDR3: CASSLPYNEQFF. Here the CDR3 DNA reads TGTGCCAGCAGTTTACCCTACAATGAGCAGTTCTTC.

Ten or more counts support this clonotype. The chain combines TRBV7-9 with TRBJ1-4; D gene uncertain. The CDR3 has 15 amino acids. Germline CDR1 and CDR2: SEHNR and FQNEAQ (reference sequence). V lost 6 bases and J 7 bases, leaving 18 bases between the germline ends. CDR3 amino acids: CASSYSSVKGEKLFF. The CDR3 DNA reads TGTGCCAGCAGTTATTCATCGGTAAAGGGTGAAAAACTGTTTTTT.

The chain links TRBV7-9 to TRBJ1-1; TRBD1 is a possible D gene (5 bases). This CDR3 comprises 13 residues. V lost 1 base to trimming and J lost 6 bases, with 9 bases between them. Germline lookup yields CDR1 SEHNR and CDR2 FQNEAQ (reference sequence). CDR3 nucleotides: TGTGCCAGCAGCTTAGAGGGAGGGGCTGAAGCTTTCTTT. Encoded protein: CASSLEGGAEAFF.

The CDR3 spells CASSVELGEQYF. The CDR3 bases are TGTGCCAGCAGCGTAGAGTTGGGCGAGCAGTACTTC. The V and J genes are TRBV9 and TRBJ2-7, with D uncertain. Looked up from germline, CDR1 is SGDLS and CDR2 is YYNGEE. The CDR3 has 12 residues. Trimming shortened V by 0 bases and J by 6 bases, and 7 bases separated the two germline ends.

This clonotype was counted at least ten times. This sequence joins TRBV14 and TRBJ2-3; 9 nucleotides line up with TRBD1. Per the germline V gene, CDR1 is SGHDN and CDR2 is FVKESK. The CDR3 has 16 amino acids. V shed 2 bases, J shed 2 bases, and the junction held 5 bases outside the gene matches. The CDR3 here is CASSQTGQGLTDTQYF. The DNA of the CDR3 is TGTGCCAGCAGCCAAACGGGACAGGGTCTCACAGATACGCAGTATTTT.

The table lists this clonotype with a few counts. This chain joins TRBV6-2 or TRBV6-3 and TRBJ2-1; the D gene could be TRBD1 or TRBD2 (5 bases each). This CDR3 is 15 amino acids long. Deletions cut 7 bases from V and 6 bases from J, with 19 bases between. Per germline, CDR1 MNHEY and CDR2 SVGEGT. The CDR3 DNA reads as TGTGCCAGCACCCAATGGGTTGGGGGTGGCAATGAGCAGTTCTTC. Its translation is CASTQWVGGGNEQFF.

This clonotype was detected many times. V and J are TRBV20-1 and TRBJ2-5; a possible D gene is TRBD2 (6 bases). V lost 1 base and J 2 bases, leaving 17 bases between the germline ends. Germline assignment: CDR1 DFQATT and CDR2 SNEGSKA (reference sequence). The CDR3 totals 16 residues. The CDR3, as DNA: TGCAGTGCTAGAGCCCCTAGCGTTTATATACAAGAGACCCAGTACTTC. Translation: CSARAPSVYIQETQYF.

This chain joins TRBV29-1 and TRBJ2-1, with D unresolved. CDR1 and CDR2 from the germline V gene are SQVTM and ANQGSEA. Trimming took off 7 bases at V and 2 bases at J, with 9 bases between the two ends. This CDR3 has 12 amino acids. The CDR3 sequence: CSGLGTYNEQFF. The DNA for the CDR3 is TGCAGCGGGCTGGGGACCTACAATGAGCAGTTCTTC.

The sample holds many counts of this clonotype. The rearrangement joins TRBV29-1 to TRBJ2-1; a possible D gene is TRBD2 (5 bases). Germline lookup yields CDR1 SQVTM and CDR2 ANQGSEA. Trimming cost V 7 bases and J 0 bases, with 13 bases left between them. The CDR3 is 14 residues long. The CDR3 nucleotides read TGCAGCGCTGTCATTGGGAGCTCCTACAATGAGCAGTTCTTC. Its translation is CSAVIGSSYNEQFF.

The V and J genes are TRBV4-1 and TRBJ2-4, with a tentative D call TRBD2 (6 bases). This CDR3 has 16 residues. The V end was cut by 0 bases, the J end by 0 bases, with 9 bases between. Germline values: CDR1 MGHRA, CDR2 YSYEKL. The CDR3 DNA is TGCGCCAGCAGCCAAGACCCGGGACTAGCCAAAAACATTCAGTACTTC. Translation: CASSQDPGLAKNIQYF.

Ten or more counts support this clonotype. This chain uses TRBV7-9 with TRBJ1-1; weak D call: TRBD1 (5 bases). Trimming removed 3 bases at V and 5 bases at J, with 22 bases between. The CDR3 has 17 residues. The germline gives CDR1 SEHNR, CDR2 FQNEAQ (reference sequence). CDR3 loop: CASSFLPGGRQRTEAFF. The CDR3 nucleotides read TGTGCCAGCAGCTTTCTCCCCGGGGGTAGACAGAGAACTGAAGCTTTCTTT.

This clonotype was counted at least ten times. CDR3 region: CASSLSSGNTIYF. CDR3 DNA sequence: TGTGCCAGCAGCCTTAGTTCTGGAAACACCATATATTTT. The V and J genes are TRBV7-2 and TRBJ1-3; D gene unclear. The V gene's germline CDR1 is SGHTA and CDR2 FQGNSA. CDR3 size: 13 residues. V lost 5 bases and J lost 1, with 6 bases in between.

This clonotype was seen more than once but under ten times. The CDR3 region has the DNA TGTGCCAGCAGGCCAGGGGGCCCCTACAATGAGCAGTTCTTC. Amino acid sequence: CASRPGGPYNEQFF. This chain uses TRBV25-1 with TRBJ2-1, with 8 nucleotides matching TRBD1. V shed 6 bases, J shed 2 bases, and the junction held 3 bases outside the gene matches. The length of the CDR3 is 14 residues. From germline, CDR1 is MGHDK and CDR2 SYGVNS.

At least ten counts were recorded for this clonotype. V usage is TRBV28 and J usage is TRBJ2-1, with 8 bases fitting TRBD1. CDR3 length: 18 residues. With 7 bases clipped from V and 3 bases from J, the junction kept 17 bases outside the gene matches. The germline gives CDR1 MDHEN, CDR2 SYDVKM. The CDR3 is CASTPSRPTGAIYNEQFF. CDR3 nucleotides: TGTGCCAGCACCCCTTCCCGCCCGACAGGGGCTATCTACAATGAGCAGTTCTTC.